Each of the 20 T cell receptor beta chains below was sequenced from the same sample in a study of T-cell reconstitution after alpha-beta-depleted transplantation in children. The TCRbeta library incorporated unique molecular identifiers. Each CDR3 protein is one row after TCRdb ran MiXCR on the PCR reads. The table has hundreds of thousands of distinct CDR3 sequences, approximately 12% seen once; the top ten hold over 2%. The specimen was PBMCs, mostly from graft donor cells, collected 360 days after TCRalphabeta/CD19-depleted stem cell transplant. These receptors were obtained from a male patient between 5 and 17 years old who had a stem cell transplant for acute myeloid leukemia, so the T cells may come from the graft donor.

Only a few counts were recorded for this clonotype. V gene TRBV20-1 combines with J gene TRBJ1-1; 8 bases line up with TRBD1. CDR1 DFQATT and CDR2 SNEGSKA come from the germline V gene (reference sequence). The junction had 2 bases not matched to a gene; V was cut back by 1 base and J by 4 bases. The CDR3 is 13 residues long. CDR3 region: CSARGDRGTEAFF. The CDR3 DNA reads TGCAGTGCTAGAGGTGACAGGGGCACTGAAGCTTTCTTT.

The V gene is TRBV12-3 or TRBV12-4, the J gene TRBJ1-2; D unclear. Trimming took 2 bases from V and 4 from J, leaving 20 bases between them. The CDR3 has 17 residues. CDR3 sequence: CASSLRLAARGGYGYTF. The CDR3 bases are TGTGCCAGCAGTTTAAGGTTGGCAGCTCGAGGTGGCTATGGCTACACCTTC.

This clonotype was counted only a few times. The chain carries TRBV5-6 and TRBJ2-2; TRBD1 aligns across 8 bases. V trimming: 3 bases; J trimming: 4 bases; junction bases outside the gene matches: 5. The CDR3 is made up of 15 amino acids. The germline V gene has CDR1 SGHDT and CDR2 YYEEEE. The CDR3 DNA follows: TGTGCCAGCAGCTGGGGACAGGCGATCACCGGGGAGCTGTTTTTT. Translating it yields CASSWGQAITGELFF.

The V call is TRBV10-3, the J call TRBJ2-7, with 7 bases fitting TRBD1. Germline loops: CDR1 ENHRY, CDR2 SYGVKD. The V and J ends lost 6 bases and 4 bases, in that order; junction bases with no gene match: 3. The CDR3 runs 12 residues. As DNA, the CDR3 is TGTGCCATCAGACAGGGGTCGTACGAGCAGTACTTC. Residues: CAIRQGSYEQYF.

This clonotype was picked up many times. The chain links TRBV5-1 to TRBJ2-2; unclear D gene. Germline CDR1 reads SGHRS; CDR2 reads YFSETQ. V was pared by 0 bases and J by 1 base, with 13 bases between. This CDR3 is built from 17 residues. CDR3 sequence (DNA): TGCGCCAGCAGCTTGGATGGAGACCACGGGAACACCGGGGAGCTGTTTTTT. Its protein is CASSLDGDHGNTGELFF.

This clonotype has at least ten counts. The chain carries TRBV29-1 and TRBJ1-2, with 10 bases aligning to TRBD1. After removal of 6 bases from V and 7 bases from J, the junction contained 11 bases not matched to a gene. The CDR3 is 14 residues long. CDR1 and CDR2 from the germline V gene are SQVTM and ANQGSEA. CDR3 in amino acids: CSVETLGQGGGYTF. For the CDR3, the DNA is TGCAGCGTCGAAACCCTTGGACAGGGGGGTGGCTACACCTTC. Complete variable domain (other parts from reference TRBV29-1 and TRBJ1-2): SAVISQKPSRDICQRGTSLTIQCQVDSQVTMMFWYRQQPGQSLTLIATANQGSEATYESGFVIDKFPISRPNLTFSTLTVSNMSPEDSSIYLCSVETLGQGGGYTFGSGTRLTVV.

In this sample, this clonotype turned up many times. V is TRBV7-9 and J is TRBJ2-7; 10 bases fit TRBD1. Germline V lookup: CDR1 SEHNR, CDR2 FQNEAQ (reference sequence). There are 15 residues in the CDR3. V shed 5 bases and J 3 bases; nucleotides not matched to a gene: 7. The chain's CDR3 is CASSTGQGSHYEQYF. In nucleotides, the CDR3 is TGTGCCAGCAGCACGGGACAGGGGTCCCACTACGAGCAGTACTTC.

This clonotype was recorded a few times. The V and J genes are TRBV3-1 and TRBJ1-1; D is possibly TRBD1 (5 bases). Germline CDR1 LGHDT, CDR2 YNNKEL (reference sequence). The CDR3 sequence is 15 residues long. V was shortened by 5 bases and J by 5 bases, with 18 bases between the two germline ends. The DNA for the CDR3 is TGTGCCAGCAGCGAGGTCCGACAGTTCGCTACTGAAGCTTTCTTT. This sequence encodes CASSEVRQFATEAFF.

This clonotype has only a few counts. This chain connects TRBV7-8 to TRBJ2-1, with D possibly TRBD2 on 5 matching bases. V lost 4 bases to trimming and J lost 9 bases, with 25 bases between them. The germline CDR1 and CDR2 sequences are SGHVS and FQNEAQ. This CDR3 is 17 amino acids long. DNA of the CDR3: TGTGCCAGCAGCTCTAGAGTTTGGGCGGATTTAGAGGGTGAGCAGTTCTTC. This sequence encodes CASSSRVWADLEGEQFF.

The rearrangement joins TRBV9 to TRBJ2-2; D possibly matches TRBD1 or TRBD2 (6 bases each). This CDR3 is 16 amino acids long. CDR1 SGDLS and CDR2 YYNGEE come from the germline V gene. V was shortened by 0 bases and J by 2 bases, with 11 bases between the two germline ends. CDR3 sequence (DNA): TGTGCCAGCAGCGTAGAACAGGGAGGTAACACCGGGGAGCTGTTTTTT. Protein sequence: CASSVEQGGNTGELFF.

V gene TRBV4-3 combines with J gene TRBJ2-1; D gene uncertain. The germline gives CDR1 LGHNA, CDR2 YSLEER. This CDR3 has 15 amino acids. V was pared by 0 bases and J by 7 bases, with 13 bases between. CDR3 region: CASSQDSRVWNEQFF. The CDR3 bases are TGCGCCAGCAGCCAAGATAGCCGGGTCTGGAATGAGCAGTTCTTC.

The CDR3 DNA reads as TGTGCCTGGAGTGTAGCAGGGGCTCTCTATGGCTACACCTTC. This gives the protein CAWSVAGALYGYTF. The chain is built from TRBV30 and TRBJ1-2; D possibly corresponds to TRBD1 (6 bases). Per the germline V gene, CDR1 is GTSNPN and CDR2 is SVGIG (reference sequence). This CDR3 is built from 14 residues. V was trimmed by 0 bases and J by 4 bases, leaving 12 bases between them.

The chain combines TRBV29-1 with TRBJ2-3; 10 bases line up with TRBD1. V lost 5 bases, J lost 3 bases, and 17 bases stayed unmatched. The CDR3 is 18 amino acids. Germline CDR1 SQVTM, CDR2 ANQGSEA. The CDR3 region has the DNA TGCAGCGTTAGTAATCTTCGGGACAGGGGCGGCGGGACAGATACGCAGTATTTT. Amino acid sequence: CSVSNLRDRGGGTDTQYF.

This clonotype was counted between two and nine times. This chain uses TRBV7-2 with TRBJ1-1; D may be TRBD1 (6 bases). The germline V and J ends were trimmed by 4 bases and 4 bases, with 16 bases remaining between them. Germline CDR1 reads SGHTA; CDR2 reads FQGNSA. The CDR3 length is 15 residues. The DNA of the CDR3 is TGTGCCAGCAGCTCGCGTGGGGGACACGCCACTGAAGCTTTCTTT. Encoded protein: CASSSRGGHATEAFF.

This clonotype was recorded at least ten times. The chain combines TRBV20-1 with TRBJ2-3, with TRBD2 matching over 8 bases. J lost 3 bases, V lost 2 bases, and 4 bases had no gene match. The V gene's germline CDR1 is DFQATT and CDR2 SNEGSKA (reference sequence). CDR3 length: 14 amino acids. CDR3: CSARSGGGTDTQYF. For the CDR3, the DNA is TGCAGTGCTAGAAGCGGGGGAGGTACAGATACGCAGTATTTT.

The chain recombines TRBV29-1 with TRBJ2-7, with 15 nucleotides matching TRBD2. The length of the CDR3 is 17 residues. Germline V gene data show CDR1 as SQVTM and CDR2 as ANQGSEA. J was trimmed by 3 bases and V by 5 bases; bases with no gene match: 11. The CDR3 sequence: CSVQYLRGLAGGYEQYF. CDR3 bases: TGCAGCGTTCAGTACCTAAGGGGACTAGCGGGGGGCTACGAGCAGTACTTC.

In this sample, this clonotype turned up a few times. The chain uses TRBV19 and TRBJ2-4; possibly TRBD2 for D (5 bases). The germline gives CDR1 LNHDA, CDR2 SQIVND (reference sequence). Trimming pared 7 bases from V and 8 bases from J, leaving 21 bases between. CDR3 length: 15 residues. The CDR3 sequence is CASTPLEGRGYIQYF. CDR3 nucleotide sequence: TGTGCCAGTACCCCGTTGGAAGGGAGAGGTTACATTCAGTACTTC.

The CDR3, as DNA: TGTGCCAGCAGCGGATCCAGGAAGGGGACCCCCTACAATGAGCAGTTCTTC. Its protein is CASSGSRKGTPYNEQFF. The rearrangement joins TRBV7-2 to TRBJ2-1, with D perhaps being TRBD1 or TRBD2 (5 bases each). Germline-derived CDR1 and CDR2 are SGHTA and FQGNSA. Between the trimmed V and J ends, which lost 5 bases and 2 bases, there was a span of 19 bases. The CDR3 extends over 17 amino acids.

This clonotype has a count of ten or more. V and J are TRBV7-8 and TRBJ1-1, with 9 positions matching TRBD1. This CDR3 has 15 amino acids. V lost 0 bases and J lost 4; bases outside the gene matches: 3. CDR1 and CDR2 (germline): SGHVS, FQNEAQ. CDR3 in DNA: TGTGCCAGCAGCTTAGCGGACAGGGGATGCACTGAAGCTTTCTTT. It codes for CASSLADRGCTEAFF.

V and J are TRBV12-5 and TRBJ1-2, with 7 bases aligning to TRBD1. Germline-derived CDR1 and CDR2 are LGHNT and FRNRAP. The CDR3 covers 13 residues. V was pared by 6 bases and J by 7 bases, with 8 bases of the junction left unmatched. CDR3 sequence (DNA): TGTGCTAGTGGATTAGACAGGGCCACTGGCTACACCTTC. Translation gives CASGLDRATGYTF.